A selection of T cell receptor beta chains follows, all from one sample in a study of T cells in Graves' hyperthyroidism and ophthalmopathy. TCRdb re-called the multiplex PCR reads through MiXCR, storing one row per CDR3 protein. The sample has fewer than 200,000 distinct CDR3 sequences; about 17% are singletons. What was sequenced was blood. These receptors were obtained from a woman in her 50s with Graves' hyperthyroidism. Each CDR3 is given with its conserved first and last residue. A D gene is named only where the DNA matches it firmly. Rows give clone size only sometimes, using once, few, many, or a class for an expanded clone.

clone_size j_call d_call v_call cdr3_nt cdr3_aa
many TRBJ2-4 NA TRBV7-2 TGTGCCAGCAGCTTAGCACCCCAATGGAGGTATATTCAGTACTTC CASSLAPQWRYIQYF
NA TRBJ2-1 TRBD2 TRBV7-2 TGTGCCAGCAGCGACAGACCGGGACTAGCGGGAGTGGTTGAGCAGTTCTTC CASSDRPGLAGVVEQFF
NA TRBJ1-2 TRBD1 TRBV28 TGTGCCAGCAGCGACGGGACAGGGGGCAGGAATGGCTACACCTTC CASSDGTGGRNGYTF
many TRBJ2-5 TRBD1 TRBV19 TGTGCCAGTAGCCTAGCCGGGACAGGGCAGGAGACCCAGTACTTC CASSLAGTGQETQYF
many TRBJ1-1 TRBD1 TRBV12-3/TRBV12-4 TGTGCCAGCAGTGGTAGACAGGGAAGGAACACTGAAGCTTTCTTT CASSGRQGRNTEAFF
many TRBJ2-3 NA TRBV15 TGTGCCACCAGCCTCCTGAGTCCCACAGATACGCAGTATTTT CATSLLSPTDTQYF
NA TRBJ2-7 TRBD1 TRBV29-1 TGCAGCGCAGGGACAGGTGAATGGGAGCAGTACTTC CSAGTGEWEQYF
many TRBJ2-3 TRBD1 TRBV7-9 TGTGCCAGCAGCTCGACAGGGCCGGTAGATACGCAGTATTTT CASSSTGPVDTQYF
many TRBJ2-1 NA TRBV7-2 TGTGCCAGCAGCTTAAGAGGAGGCAGCTCCTACAATGAGCAGTTCTTC CASSLRGGSSYNEQFF
many TRBJ2-6 NA TRBV4-1 TGCGCCAGCAGCCCCGACTCTGGGGCCAACGTCCTGACTTTC CASSPDSGANVLTF
NA TRBJ2-5 NA TRBV7-8 TGTGCCAGCAGGATGGAAGGGGAGACCCAGTACTTC CASRMEGETQYF
once TRBJ2-6 NA TRBV4-2 TGTGCCAGCAGCCCCGGAGGAAGCTCTGGGGCCAACGTCCTGACTTTC CASSPGGSSGANVLTF
few TRBJ2-3 NA TRBV5-1 TGCGCCAGCAGCTTGGGGGCGGGGGCGAACACAGATACGCAGTATTTT CASSLGAGANTDTQYF
many TRBJ1-1 TRBD1 TRBV11-2 TGTGCCAGCAGCTTAGGGACAGGGGGGAACACTGAAGCTTTCTTT CASSLGTGGNTEAFF
few TRBJ1-2 NA TRBV20-1 TGCAGTGCCCAGGACCGCTATGGCTACACCTTC CSAQDRYGYTF
once TRBJ2-1 NA TRBV20-1 TGCAGTGCTGCGAAGGGATACAATGAGCAGTTCTTC CSAAKGYNEQFF
many TRBJ1-1 NA TRBV29-1 TGCAGCGGATGGGGGGGCACTGAAGCTTTCTTT CSGWGGTEAFF